Below are 3 T cell receptor beta chains sequenced from a single sample in a study of T cells expressing NK-cell markers (TCRdb year 2020). The library came from 5' RACE. The instrument given in TCRdb is Illumina HiSeq 2000. Following TCRdb reprocessing, every CDR3 protein sequence forms one entry, and DNA is not provided. This sample's table contains 500,000 or so distinct CDR3 sequences. The top ten clones comprise 3% to 4.5% of the sample. Material: blood T cells: a sorted CD56 or NKG2C T cell subset, CD4+ or CD8+ T cells, or bulk PBMC T cells (not recorded which). All receptors derive from a man between 18 and 35 years old in good health. Donor details come from another sample of the same person, matched by shared clones.

V gene TRBV18 combines with J gene TRBJ2-1; TCRdb's D call of TRBD1 is untestable without DNA. The germline V gene encodes CDR1 KGHSH and CDR2 LQKENI. The CDR3 consists of 15 residues. This CDR3 is CASSAGDRGINEQFF. Looking up the rest from reference TRBV18 and TRBJ2-1 gives the full variable domain: NAGVMQNPRHLVRRRGQEARLRCSPMKGHSHVYWYRQLPEEGLKFMVYLQKENIIDESGMPKERFSAEFPKEGPSILRIQQVVRGDSAAYFCASSAGDRGINEQFFGPGTRLTVL.

The chain is built from TRBV7-9 and TRBJ2-3; the TCRdb call, TRBD1, lacks DNA for checking. Germline lookup yields CDR1 SEHNR and CDR2 FQNEAQ (reference sequence). The CDR3 has 15 amino acids. CDR3 region: CASSLIATGRDTQYF.

CDR3 in amino acids: CAWSRDRMSSYEQYF. The chain joins TRBV30 to TRBJ2-7; the D call of TRBD1 rests on TCRdb alone, since no DNA is present to check it. CDR1 is GTSNPN and CDR2 is SVGIG in the germline V gene (reference sequence). The CDR3 length is 15 residues.